In this sample, the clone carrying this T cell receptor (beta chain) turned up a few times. What it recognizes is unknown. The data were taken from a study of naive and memory T cell subsets. Germline-derived CDR1 and CDR2 are MDHEN and SYDVKM. The CDR3 sequence is 16 residues long. V dropped 5 bases and J dropped 2 bases, with 16 bases sitting between them. Four PCR rounds used nested alpha and beta constant region primers plus the SP2 primer. Blood and skin TCR RNA was reverse transcribed with alpha and beta constant primers. In TCRdb, the 5' RACE reads were re-called with MiXCR into one record per CDR3 protein. Of about 62,000 distinct CDR3 sequences listed, 8% are singletons. Study-level results: TCR transcript changes with activation or differentiation may affect this RNA method.

An oligonucleotide containing a UMI was ligated to the 3' end of TCR cDNA. This clonotype was obtained from a female donor in good health. V usage is TRBV28 and J usage is TRBJ2-1; D may be TRBD2 (5 bases). CDR3 sequence reads: CASSPHRELPYNEQFF. CDR3 DNA: TGTGCCAGCAGTCCACACCGGGAACTCCCCTACAATGAGCAGTTCTTC.